These T cell receptor beta chains were read from a single sample in a study of immune characterization of retroperitoneal liposarcoma. A single record per CDR3 protein comes from TCRdb applying MiXCR to the PCR reads. The sample yields around 11,000 distinct CDR3 sequences, 37% seen once. The sequenced sample was tumor tissue. The receptors were gathered from a female donor with retroperitoneal liposarcoma. Both conserved end residues are part of each CDR3. The order of the fields is V gene, J gene, clone size, D gene, CDR3 DNA, CDR3 protein. A D gene is named only where the DNA matches it firmly. Some rows mark clone size as missing; the rest say once, few, many or name a class of expanded clone.

TRBV27	TRBJ1-5	NA	NA	TGTGCCAGCAGTCCCCCGTTGGCGGGGGCTAATCAGCCCCAGCATTTT	CASSPPLAGANQPQHF
TRBV6-1	TRBJ1-6	NA	NA	TGTGCCAGCAGGACCCGGGTAGGGAATTCACCCCTCCACTTT	CASRTRVGNSPLHF
TRBV6-6	TRBJ2-1	many	NA	TGTGCCAGCAGTTACAGGGGCCAGTCCTACGAGCAGTTCTTC	CASSYRGQSYEQFF
TRBV11-3	TRBJ2-7	few	NA	TGTGCCAGCAGCTTTTTACGCTACGAGCAGTACTTC	CASSFLRYEQYF
TRBV7-2	TRBJ2-1	medium-sized	TRBD1	TGTGCCAGCAGCCGGACAGGGGTCCCCCAACAAGAGACCCAGTTCTTC	CASSRTGVPQQETQFF
TRBV11-2	TRBJ2-7	few	TRBD1	TGTGCCAGCAGCTCGGACAGGGGGAACTCCTACGAGCAGTACTTC	CASSSDRGNSYEQYF
TRBV7-3	TRBJ2-3	NA	TRBD2	TGTGCCAGCAGCTTAACGGGACTAGCGCGGAGCACAGATACGCAGTATTTT	CASSLTGLARSTDTQYF
TRBV6-1	TRBJ2-7	medium-sized	NA	TGTGCCAGCAGTTCCCGTAGGGGGGAGGACTCCTACGAGCAGTACTTC	CASSSRRGEDSYEQYF
TRBV6-1	TRBJ2-4	NA	TRBD2	TGTGCCAGCAGGCCATCGGGGGGACCTCCGCACAATGAGCAGTACTTC	CASRPSGGPPHNEQYF
TRBV6-1	TRBJ2-7	few	NA	TGTGCCAGCAGCCCTCGTGGAGGTTTCCACGAGCAGTACTTC	CASSPRGGFHEQYF
TRBV11-3	TRBJ2-7	NA	NA	TGTGCCAGCAGCTCCGGGACTCCCTACGAGCAGTACTTC	CASSSGTPYEQYF
TRBV12-3/TRBV12-4	TRBJ2-1	few	NA	TGTGCCAGCACCAGAAGGGCAGGGATCGATGAGCAGTTCTTC	CASTRRAGIDEQFF
TRBV6-4	TRBJ2-7	NA	TRBD2	TGTGCCAGCAGTGACTCGTTGACTAGCCCGAGCTCCTACGAGCAGTACTTC	CASSDSLTSPSSYEQYF
TRBV28	TRBJ2-7	once	NA	TGTGCCAGCAGTACACGAAGGTACGAGCAGTACTTC	CASSTRRYEQYF
TRBV6-1	TRBJ2-7	NA	NA	TGTGCCAGCAGTCCCCGGGGGTGGGATGAGCAGTACTTC	CASSPRGWDEQYF
TRBV7-2	TRBJ1-5	few	NA	TGTGCCAGCAGCTTTACAGGGCCTGGGCAGCCCCAGCATTTT	CASSFTGPGQPQHF
TRBV10-1	TRBJ2-7	NA	NA	TGCGCCAGCCGGCGGAGAGGACTGTACGAGCAGTACTTC	CASRRRGLYEQYF
TRBV6-8	TRBJ2-1	NA	TRBD1	TGTGCCAGCAGTTACTCAATTATTGGACAGGGCCCCTTCAATGAGCAGTTCTTC	CASSYSIIGQGPFNEQFF
TRBV6-1	TRBJ2-7	few	NA	TGTGCCAGCAGTGAAATCCCCCATATCGGCGAGCAGTACTTC	CASSEIPHIGEQYF
TRBV7-6	TRBJ2-2	few	NA	TGTGCCAGCAGCTCCCCCCGGGGGACGATTAACACCGGGGAGCTGTTTTTT	CASSSPRGTINTGELFF
TRBV5-1	TRBJ2-4	NA	NA	TGCGCCAGCAGCCCCGGTCGGGCAGTATTGAACATTCAGTACTTC	CASSPGRAVLNIQYF
TRBV6-8	TRBJ1-6	NA	NA	TGTGCCAGCAGTTACTCCGACAGTAGATCACCCCTCCACTTT	CASSYSDSRSPLHF
TRBV7-9	TRBJ2-7	medium-sized	NA	TGTGCCAGCAGCCCGGGTGCGAGGAGCTCCTACAATGAGCAGTACTTC	CASSPGARSSYNEQYF
TRBV6-1	TRBJ2-5	few	TRBD2	TGTGCCAGCAGTACTACTAGCGGGAATGCAGGGACCCAGTACTTC	CASSTTSGNAGTQYF
TRBV27	TRBJ1-1	NA	TRBD1	TGTGCCAGCAGTTCGACAGGGGGCCGGTACACTGAAGCTTTCTTT	CASSSTGGRYTEAFF
TRBV6-1	TRBJ1-1	NA	NA	TGTGCCAGCACGTCACAAGGGACCCGAGGGAACACTGAAGCTTTCTTT	CASTSQGTRGNTEAFF
TRBV7-2	TRBJ2-2	medium-sized	NA	TGTGCCAGCAGCTTAGGCCGGACCGGGGAGCTGTTTTTT	CASSLGRTGELFF
TRBV6-1	TRBJ2-7	NA	TRBD2	TGTGCCAGCAGGCGGGAGAGGGGCCACGAGCAGTACTTC	CASRRERGHEQYF
TRBV7-6	TRBJ1-5	NA	TRBD1	TGTGCCAGCAGCTTAATACAGGGGGGGAATCAGCCCCAGCATTTT	CASSLIQGGNQPQHF
TRBV7-3	TRBJ2-3	medium-sized	NA	TGTGCCAGCAGCGAGGACCGGCACATAGGGACGCAGTATTTT	CASSEDRHIGTQYF
TRBV6-1	TRBJ2-1	many	NA	TGTGCCAGCGACGATAGCGGAGAACCCGAAGAGACCCAGTTCTTC	CASDDSGEPEETQFF
TRBV6-1	TRBJ2-1	medium-sized	TRBD1	TGTGCCAGCAGGGGACAGGGGAGTTACGAGCAGTTCTTC	CASRGQGSYEQFF
TRBV27	TRBJ2-5	NA	NA	TGTGCCAGCAGTTTTTTAGGTACGGAGACCCAGTACTTC	CASSFLGTETQYF
TRBV7-6	TRBJ2-1	medium-sized	TRBD2	TGTGCCAGCAGCTTAGAGGGCGGGAGCCGGGAGCAGTTCTTC	CASSLEGGSREQFF
TRBV7-9	TRBJ2-1	NA	TRBD2	TGTGCCAGCAGCTTAGAGAGCGGGAGGATAGGCGGTGAGCAGTTCTTC	CASSLESGRIGGEQFF
TRBV6-1	TRBJ2-1	NA	NA	TGTGCCAGCAGAGACACTCATAGGGGGCGGGGGGACTACAATGAGCAGTTCTTC	CASRDTHRGRGDYNEQFF
TRBV6-1	TRBJ2-7	medium-sized	NA	TGTGCCAGCAGTGAAGCGGGCGGGAACCCCTACGAGCAGTACTTC	CASSEAGGNPYEQYF
TRBV6-1	TRBJ2-5	large	NA	TGTGCCAGCAGCTGGGGTATCCGAGAGACCCAGTACTTC	CASSWGIRETQYF
TRBV7-2	TRBJ2-5	medium-sized	NA	TGTGCCAGCAGCTTAGGCCTCGAAACAGCGAAAGAGACCCAGTACTTC	CASSLGLETAKETQYF
TRBV6-1	TRBJ2-3	NA	NA	TGTGCCAGCAGTGGCCTCACAGATACGCAGTATTTT	CASSGLTDTQYF
TRBV6-6	TRBJ2-7	NA	TRBD1	TGTGCCAGCAGTGACGGGACAGATGTCTACGAGCAGTACTTC	CASSDGTDVYEQYF
TRBV12-3/TRBV12-4	TRBJ2-3	many	NA	TGTGCCAGCAGCCAGCCAACACAAGGGGGTTCTGGAGATACGCAGTATTTT	CASSQPTQGGSGDTQYF
TRBV7-2	TRBJ2-1	few	NA	TGTGCCAGCAGCTCCCCCGGCCAATACAATGAGCAGTTCTTC	CASSSPGQYNEQFF
TRBV7-2	TRBJ2-5	few	TRBD2	TGTGCCAGCAGCGCGGGACTAGCGGGGAACACCCAGTACTTC	CASSAGLAGNTQYF
TRBV6-1	TRBJ2-7	NA	TRBD2	TGTGCCAGCAGTGAACTAGCGGGAGGGGTCCACGAGCAGTACTTC	CASSELAGGVHEQYF
TRBV27	TRBJ2-2	few	TRBD2	TGTGCCAGCAGAACGGAAGCGGGAGTTGACACCGGGGAGCTGTTTTTT	CASRTEAGVDTGELFF
TRBV6-5	TRBJ2-1	NA	NA	TGTGCCAGCAGTGAAGTTAAGGGAGGGGGGTTCTTC	CASSEVKGGGFF
TRBV11-2	TRBJ2-5	medium-sized	NA	TGTGCCAGCAGCTTAGCGGGGGTTAGCTACTACAATGAGCAGTACTTC	CASSLAGVSYYNEQYF
TRBV11-2	TRBJ2-7	NA	NA	TGTGCCAGCAGCTTAGGCCGGGACAACTCCTACGAGCAGTACTTC	CASSLGRDNSYEQYF
TRBV7-3	TRBJ2-3	NA	TRBD1	TGTGCCAGCAGCTTAGTAGGGGGCATCACAGATACGCAGTATTTT	CASSLVGGITDTQYF
TRBV6-1	TRBJ2-5	few	NA	TGTGCCAGCAGTGGTCAGTATTTACAAGAGACCCAGTACTTC	CASSGQYLQETQYF
TRBV6-1	TRBJ2-7	medium-sized	TRBD2	TGTGCCAGCAGTCTAGCGGGGGGCTACGAGCAGTACTTC	CASSLAGGYEQYF
TRBV6-1	TRBJ2-7	NA	NA	TGTGCCAGCAGTGAATGGGCCTCGACCTACGAGCAGTACTTC	CASSEWASTYEQYF
TRBV10-3	TRBJ2-5	NA	NA	TGTGCCATCTCAGGGGGGCGGGAGACCCAGTACTTC	CAISGGRETQYF
TRBV7-2	TRBJ1-2	few	TRBD1	TGTGCCAGCAGCTCCGGACAGGGGAACTATGGCTACACCTTC	CASSSGQGNYGYTF
TRBV12-3/TRBV12-4	TRBJ2-1	NA	TRBD2	TGTGCCAGCAGCCGACTAGCGGGAGGAAACAATGAGCAGTTCTTC	CASSRLAGGNNEQFF